These 15 T cell receptor beta chains share one sample of origin, sequenced in a study of technical replicates of blood from a few donors. The protocol was immunoSEQ multiplex PCR, while the TCRdb copy is restricted to in-frame clones and leaves out a portion. The data hold around 97,000 clones, with 95% to 96% observed a single time. Sequenced input: T cells isolated from PBMCs. The receptors come from a human donor in good health.

The chain combines TRBV27 with TRBJ2-7; D is perhaps TRBD1 (6 bases). CDR1 MNHEY and CDR2 SMNVEV come from the germline V gene (reference sequence). With 2 bases removed from V and 2 bases from J, the gap between germline ends came to 13 bases. This CDR3 is built from 15 residues. The CDR3 region is CASSLAWTEPYEQYF. The CDR3 bases are TGTGCCAGCAGTTTAGCTTGGACAGAGCCCTACGAGCAGTACTTC.

The rearrangement uses TRBV2 and TRBJ2-1, with unresolved D. There are 14 residues in the CDR3. Germline V gene sequence: CDR1 SNHLY, CDR2 FYNNEI. Trimming stripped 0 bases from V and 9 bases from J, with 12 bases between. CDR3 DNA: TGTGCCAGCAGTGAAGCGCTAGTTTCGGCTGAGCAGTTCTTC. This encodes CASSEALVSAEQFF.

This sequence joins TRBV7-2 and TRBJ2-7; 9 nucleotides match TRBD2. From germline, CDR1 is SGHTA and CDR2 FQGNSA. V gave up 0 bases and J gave up 2 bases; unmatched junction bases: 11. The length of the CDR3 is 18 residues. The CDR3 DNA sequence: TGTGCCAGCAGCTTAGCTGTGTCTAGCGGGACTACCCCCTACGAGCAGTACTTC. Protein product: CASSLAVSSGTTPYEQYF.

The V and J genes are TRBV4-1 and TRBJ1-1, with D maybe TRBD1 (5 bases). The ends were cut back, 2 bases at V and 0 bases at J, with 13 bases in the middle. CDR3 length: 16 residues. Germline values: CDR1 MGHRA, CDR2 YSYEKL. The CDR3 coding sequence is TGCGCCAGCAGCCAACCTGCCGGGGGGTTGAACACTGAAGCTTTCTTT. Its translation: CASSQPAGGLNTEAFF.

The chain joins TRBV19 to TRBJ1-2, with 9 bases lining up with TRBD1. This CDR3 has 13 residues. The J segment lost 3 bases and the V segment lost 10 bases, leaving 6 bases of the junction unmatched. Germline values: CDR1 LNHDA, CDR2 SQIVND (reference sequence). CDR3 nucleotide sequence: TGTGCCACCACCCGACAGGGGGACTATGGCTACACCTTC. The encoded protein is CATTRQGDYGYTF. The full variable domain, rest sourced from reference TRBV19 and TRBJ1-2, is DGGITQSPKYLFRKEGQNVTLSCEQNLNHDAMYWYRQDPGQGLRLIYYSQIVNDFQKGDIAEGYSVSREKKESFPLTVTSAQKNPTAFYLCATTRQGDYGYTFGSGTRLTVV.

The J gene is TRBJ2-1, the V gene TRBV25-1; D possibly corresponds to TRBD2 (6 bases). The germline CDR1 and CDR2 sequences are MGHDK and SYGVNS. Between the trimmed V and J ends, which lost 5 bases and 8 bases, there was a span of 13 bases. The CDR3 length is 13 residues. CDR3 region: CASSIGGTDEQFF. The CDR3 DNA reads TGTGCCAGCAGTATTGGCGGGACCGATGAGCAGTTCTTC.

This chain connects TRBV6-5 to TRBJ1-5; TRBD1 is a possible D gene (6 bases). Trimming cost V 5 bases and J 5 bases, with 10 bases left between them. Per the germline V gene, CDR1 is MNHEY and CDR2 is SVGAGI. This CDR3 is built from 13 residues. The CDR3 region is CASSQAGDQPQHF. CDR3 sequence (DNA): TGTGCCAGCAGTCAGGCAGGGGATCAGCCCCAGCATTTT.

The CDR3 DNA sequence: TGTGCCAGCAGTGACAGGGGGCGACGTTACAATGAGCAGTTCTTC. It translates to CASSDRGRRYNEQFF. This chain joins TRBV6-1 and TRBJ2-1, with 8 bases aligning to TRBD1. This CDR3 is 15 amino acids long. Unmatched junction bases numbered 5, after V lost 3 bases and J lost 4 bases. Germline V lookup: CDR1 MNHNS, CDR2 SASEGT.

The chain is built from TRBV30 and TRBJ1-2; D is undetermined. The CDR3 extends over 14 amino acids. CDR1 GTSNPN and CDR2 SVGIG come from the germline V gene (reference sequence). Trimming removed 0 bases from V and 2 bases from J, with 10 bases in between. The DNA for the CDR3 is TGTGCCTGGAGTGTACTAGGACGGAACTATGGCTACACCTTC. Its protein is CAWSVLGRNYGYTF.

The J gene is TRBJ2-7, the V gene TRBV7-7; 8 bases are a match to TRBD1. This CDR3 comprises 15 residues. V lost 5 bases to trimming and J lost 3 bases; unmatched junction nucleotides: 9. CDR1 is SSHAT and CDR2 is FNYEAQ in the germline V gene (reference sequence). The CDR3 coding sequence is TGTGCCAGCAGCCCAACGACAGGGGAGTACTACGAGCAGTACTTC. Amino acid sequence: CASSPTTGEYYEQYF.

The chain uses TRBV11-2 and TRBJ2-7, with D perhaps TRBD2 (5 bases). Trimming stripped 4 bases from V and 3 bases from J, with 28 bases between. Germline V CDR1 and CDR2: SGHAT, FQNNGV. CDR3 size: 19 residues. The CDR3 nucleotides are TGTGCCAGCAGCTCTTCAGGAGCTCGATTCCGGGGAGCAGGCTACGAGCAGTACTTC. This sequence encodes CASSSSGARFRGAGYEQYF.

The chain is built from TRBV14 and TRBJ1-1; D perhaps matches TRBD1 (6 bases). The CDR3 is 18 amino acids. Germline values: CDR1 SGHDN, CDR2 FVKESK. Trimming took off 0 bases at V and 0 bases at J, with 17 bases between the two ends. CDR3 loop: CASSQEVYREGMNTEAFF. The DNA of the CDR3 is TGTGCCAGCAGCCAAGAAGTATACAGGGAGGGAATGAACACTGAAGCTTTCTTT.

The chain combines TRBV11-2 with TRBJ2-7, with 7 bases matching TRBD2. The CDR3 is 14 residues long. The V and J ends lost 3 bases and 0 bases, in that order; junction bases with no gene match: 2. CDR1 and CDR2 (germline): SGHAT, FQNNGV. Written as DNA, the CDR3 is TGTGCCAGCAGCTTGGCGGGGGTCTCCTACGAGCAGTACTTC. Translating it yields CASSLAGVSYEQYF.

Only one count was recorded for this clone. The V and J genes are TRBV5-1 and TRBJ2-1; the match to TRBD2 covers 14 bases. V trimming: 2 bases; J trimming: 9 bases; junction bases outside the gene matches: 4. The germline V gene has CDR1 SGHRS and CDR2 YFSETQ. CDR3 size: 15 residues. Written as DNA, the CDR3 is TGCGCCAGCAGCTTAGAGGGACTAGCGGGAGCTGAGCAGTTCTTC. Translation gives CASSLEGLAGAEQFF.

The chain employs TRBV28 and TRBJ2-1; 10 bases fit TRBD2. Germline V gene lookup returns CDR1 MDHEN and CDR2 SYDVKM. This CDR3 region has 15 residues. Trimming removed 5 bases from V and 6 bases from J; junction bases left unmatched: 7. The CDR3 region has the DNA TGTGCCAGCAGTCTTACTAGCGGGATAGGCAATGAGCAGTTCTTC. This encodes CASSLTSGIGNEQFF.